The 23 T cell receptor beta chains below were found in one sample sequenced in a study of T cells of healthy individuals. TCRdb recomputed calls from the 5' RACE reads with MiXCR, one row per CDR3 protein. The repertoire consists of 95,000 to 100,000 distinct CDR3 sequences, with 15% to 20% occurring once and the leading ten covering around 6.5%. The source of these receptors is a human donor in good health.

This clonotype occurred many times. The J gene is TRBJ1-1, the V gene TRBV29-1; 8 bases line up with TRBD1. CDR3 length equals 13 residues. Per the germline V gene, CDR1 is SQVTM and CDR2 is ANQGSEA. Trimming at V came to 6 bases and at J to 5 bases, leaving 8 bases not matched to a gene. As DNA, the CDR3 is TGCAGCGTCCTAGGGACAGGTGGGACTGAAGCTTTCTTT. As protein: CSVLGTGGTEAFF.

The chain employs TRBV4-3 and TRBJ2-1, with TRBD2 matching over 12 bases. This CDR3 contains 15 residues. V shed 3 bases and J 5 bases; nucleotides not matched to a gene: 2. Germline V CDR1 and CDR2: LGHNA, YSLEER. CDR3: CASSQGLAGDNEQFF. CDR3 in DNA: TGCGCCAGCAGCCAGGGACTAGCGGGCGACAATGAGCAGTTCTTC.

The chain couples TRBV29-1 to TRBJ2-7, with 8 nucleotides matching TRBD2. This CDR3 has 13 residues. V shed 1 base, J shed 5 bases, and the junction held 4 bases outside the gene matches. Germline CDR1 and CDR2: SQVTM and ANQGSEA. The CDR3 DNA reads as TGCAGCGTTGAAGCGGGAGGGCCTCACGAGCAGTACTTC. Its protein is CSVEAGGPHEQYF.

The V call is TRBV18, the J call TRBJ2-3, with 7 bases identical to TRBD1. The CDR3 spans 18 residues. Germline loops: CDR1 KGHSH, CDR2 LQKENI. The V gene end was trimmed by 1 base and the J gene end by 3 bases; junction bases not matched to a gene: 13. In nucleotides, the CDR3 is TGTGCCAGCTCACCACGGGCCCCGACAGGGAGTGGGACAGATACGCAGTATTTT. This encodes CASSPRAPTGSGTDTQYF.

The genes are TRBV7-2 and TRBJ2-4; TRBD1 agrees at 10 bases. This CDR3 has 13 amino acids. Germline CDR1 reads SGHTA; CDR2 reads FQGNSA. Unmatched junction bases numbered 2, after V lost 6 bases and J lost 6 bases. CDR3 loop: CASRGTGVNIQYF. CDR3 coding DNA: TGTGCCAGCAGGGGGACAGGGGTAAACATTCAGTACTTC. The whole variable domain, remainder taken from reference TRBV7-2 and TRBJ2-4, is GAGVSQSPSNKVTEKGKDVELRCDPISGHTALYWYRQSLGQGLEFLIYFQGNSAPDKSGLPSDRFSAERTGGSVSTLTIQRTQQEDSAVYLCASRGTGVNIQYFGAGTRLSVL.

J is TRBJ1-5 and V is TRBV6-2 or TRBV6-3, with D possibly being TRBD1 (5 bases). Germline loops: CDR1 MNHEY, CDR2 SVGEGT. The CDR3 consists of 13 residues. Trimming removed 7 bases at V and 6 bases at J, with 13 bases between. CDR3 protein: CASNRGVTQPQHF. The CDR3 DNA reads TGTGCCAGCAACAGAGGGGTCACTCAGCCCCAGCATTTT.

This clonotype was recorded many times. The chain joins TRBV4-3 to TRBJ1-2; D is unresolved. The germline V and J ends were trimmed by 0 bases and 4 bases, with 15 bases remaining between them. This CDR3 contains 16 residues. Germline CDR1 is LGHNA and CDR2 is YSLEER. DNA of the CDR3: TGCGCCAGCAGCCAAGATTCAAGCTGGACGGTCTATGGCTACACCTTC. It translates to CASSQDSSWTVYGYTF.

V gene TRBV7-2 combines with J gene TRBJ2-2, with D possibly being TRBD1 (6 bases). The CDR3 runs 14 residues. Trimming took off 5 bases at V and 6 bases at J, with 13 bases between the two ends. The germline V gene has CDR1 SGHTA and CDR2 FQGNSA. This chain's CDR3 is CASSLQSGAGELFF. The CDR3 bases are TGTGCCAGCAGCCTCCAATCAGGGGCCGGGGAGCTGTTTTTT.

The J gene is TRBJ2-2, the V gene TRBV24-1, with a possible D match to TRBD1 (6 bases). The V gene's germline CDR1 is KGHDR and CDR2 SFDVKD. V gave up 0 bases and J gave up 4 bases, with 14 bases separating them. CDR3 length: 17 residues. The CDR3 protein is CATSDLSQGISTGELFF. Here the CDR3 DNA reads TGTGCCACCAGTGATTTGAGTCAGGGGATCTCCACCGGGGAGCTGTTTTTT.

This clonotype has only a few counts. This rearrangement joins TRBV20-1 to TRBJ1-2, with 7 bases aligning to TRBD1. V dropped 6 bases and J dropped 2; count of bases not matched to a gene: 3. Germline loops: CDR1 DFQATT, CDR2 SNEGSKA (reference sequence). The CDR3 is 12 residues long. DNA of the CDR3: TGCAGTGCACTGGACAGGAACTATGGCTACACCTTC. This encodes CSALDRNYGYTF.

This sequence joins TRBV6-1 and TRBJ2-7; D is unresolved. The CDR3 runs 13 residues. Deletions cut 5 bases from V and 3 bases from J, with 11 bases between. Germline V gene lookup returns CDR1 MNHNS and CDR2 SASEGT. The CDR3 coding sequence is TGTGCCAGCAGTTGGGATCTAAACTACGAGCAGTACTTC. This translates into CASSWDLNYEQYF.

The genes are TRBV4-1 and TRBJ2-1, with D maybe TRBD2 (6 bases). Germline V gene data show CDR1 as MGHRA and CDR2 as YSYEKL. V was shortened by 1 base and J by 0 bases, with 7 bases between the two germline ends. This CDR3 is built from 15 residues. CDR3 nucleotides: TGCGCCAGCAGCCAAGGGCGGGGCTCCTACAATGAGCAGTTCTTC. It translates to CASSQGRGSYNEQFF.

This sequence joins TRBV19 and TRBJ1-1; D not resolved. The V end was cut by 3 bases, the J end by 4 bases, with 12 bases between. Germline CDR1 is LNHDA and CDR2 is SQIVND (reference sequence). This CDR3 has 14 amino acids. The CDR3 is CASSILDKGTEAFF. CDR3 sequence (DNA): TGTGCCAGTAGTATTCTGGATAAGGGCACTGAAGCTTTCTTT.

This clonotype was counted ten times or more. The chain couples TRBV6-4 to TRBJ2-2, with D possibly being TRBD2 (6 bases). V gave up 1 base and J gave up 0 bases, with 6 bases separating them. This CDR3 has 15 residues. Germline V gives CDR1 MRHNA, CDR2 SNTAGT. The CDR3 loop reads CASSDLAANTGELFF. Written as DNA, the CDR3 is TGTGCCAGCAGTGACTTAGCGGCGAACACCGGGGAGCTGTTTTTT.

This clonotype was detected a few times. The chain is built from TRBV4-1 and TRBJ2-1; the D gene could be TRBD1 or TRBD2 (7 bases each). The germline V gene has CDR1 MGHRA and CDR2 YSYEKL. CDR3 length equals 13 residues. Trimming took 3 bases from V and 10 from J, leaving 13 bases between them. The CDR3 here is CASSQAQGGEQFF. The DNA for the CDR3 is TGCGCCAGCAGCCAGGCCCAGGGGGGGGAGCAGTTCTTC.

This clonotype turned up a few times. The V call is TRBV3-1, the J call TRBJ2-1, with D maybe TRBD2 (6 bases). Germline loops: CDR1 LGHDT, CDR2 YNNKEL (reference sequence). The CDR3 extends over 14 amino acids. V dropped 11 bases and J dropped 5 bases, with 19 bases sitting between them. The DNA of the CDR3 is TGTGCCTCTGCCAGTCTAGCGACGAACAATGAGCAGTTCTTC. Its translation: CASASLATNNEQFF.

The chain has TRBV20-1 and TRBJ2-7; no clear D gene. Per the germline V gene, CDR1 is DFQATT and CDR2 is SNEGSKA (reference sequence). The CDR3 has 13 amino acids. V lost 5 bases and J 3 bases, leaving 14 bases between the germline ends. The CDR3 protein is CSARRRLGYEQYF. The CDR3 DNA follows: TGCAGTGCTCGCCGACGTTTGGGCTACGAGCAGTACTTC.

This chain connects TRBV7-9 to TRBJ1-2, with D maybe TRBD1 (6 bases). Trimming cost V 5 bases and J 4 bases, with 14 bases left between them. This CDR3 has 14 amino acids. Per the germline V gene, CDR1 is SEHNR and CDR2 is FQNEAQ (reference sequence). CDR3 in DNA: TGTGCCAGCAGCCCACAGGGCCTGGGCTATGGCTACACCTTC. Its translation is CASSPQGLGYGYTF.

The chain carries TRBV5-6 and TRBJ2-1; D is unresolved. Germline V gene lookup returns CDR1 SGHDT and CDR2 YYEEEE. Trimming left V 0 bases short and J 8 bases short, with 6 bases between. The CDR3 is made up of 12 amino acids. The chain's CDR3 is CASSLVRYEQFF. CDR3 sequence (DNA): TGTGCCAGCAGCTTGGTGCGGTATGAGCAGTTCTTC.

In its sample, this clonotype was seen a few times. This sequence joins TRBV28 and TRBJ2-7, with TRBD2 matching 13 bases. Germline V gives CDR1 MDHEN, CDR2 SYDVKM. With V trimmed by 2 bases and J by 0 bases, 4 bases remained unmatched. The length of the CDR3 is 17 residues. The CDR3 bases are TGTGCCAGCAGTTTACCAACTAGCGGGAGGGCCTCCTACGAGCAGTACTTC. Translating gives CASSLPTSGRASYEQYF.

The chain links TRBV20-1 to TRBJ1-1; the D gene is possibly TRBD1 (5 bases). Germline CDR1 DFQATT, CDR2 SNEGSKA (reference sequence). CDR3 length: 13 amino acids. V was shortened by 3 bases and J by 4 bases, with 12 bases between the two germline ends. CDR3 sequence (DNA): TGCAGTGCTAGGGCCCGCGGGGGCACTGAAGCTTTCTTT. Translating it yields CSARARGGTEAFF.

In its sample, this clonotype was seen a few times. This CDR3 is CASSYSSSTEQYF. The CDR3 region has the DNA TGTGCCAGCAGTTACTCGAGTTCGACCGAGCAGTACTTC. The rearrangement joins TRBV6-5 to TRBJ2-7; D not certain. Germline lookup yields CDR1 MNHEY and CDR2 SVGAGI. The V and J ends lost 0 bases and 6 bases respectively, with 9 bases between them. The CDR3 has 13 amino acids.

This clonotype was detected only a few times. The chain recombines TRBV20-1 with TRBJ1-1, with 7 positions matching TRBD1. The CDR3 is made up of 15 amino acids. Unmatched junction bases numbered 8, after V lost 0 bases and J lost 4 bases. Germline lookup yields CDR1 DFQATT and CDR2 SNEGSKA (reference sequence). The CDR3 DNA reads TGCAGTGCTAGAGAAAGGGGCAGGGGGGGCACTGAAGCTTTCTTT. The encoded protein is CSARERGRGGTEAFF.